The 14 T cell receptor beta chains below all came from one sample that was sequenced in a study of CD8 T cells in Susac syndrome. Reverse transcription of roughly 0.5 to 1 ug RNA used random hexamers. MiXCR was run by TCRdb on the immunoSEQ multiplex PCR reads, yielding one entry per CDR3 protein. The sample carries approximately 180,000 distinct CDR3 sequences, under 97% recorded once. The sequenced material came from CD4+ T cells from PBMCs. Receptors were obtained from a human donor with multiple sclerosis.

For the CDR3, the DNA is TGTGCCAGCAGCCAGCTTCGGGCGGGTTCCTACGAGCAGTACTTC. This codes for CASSQLRAGSYEQYF. The chain combines TRBV28 with TRBJ2-7; D perhaps matches TRBD2 (5 bases). This CDR3 spans 15 amino acids. V gave up 6 bases and J gave up 1 base, with 16 bases separating them. The V gene's germline CDR1 is MDHEN and CDR2 SYDVKM.

The rearrangement joins TRBV7-9 to TRBJ1-2, with a weak D call TRBD1 (6 bases). CDR1 and CDR2 from the germline V gene are SEHNR and FQNEAQ (reference sequence). The V end lost 7 bases, the J end lost 8 bases, and 17 bases lay between the germline ends. The CDR3 has 13 residues. The CDR3 DNA is TGTGCCAGCAACTTTAACAGGGAAGACGGCTACACCTTC. The encoded protein is CASNFNREDGYTF. Together with reference TRBV7-9 and TRBJ1-2, the CDR3 gives the full variable domain: DTGVSQNPRHKITKRGQNVTFRCDPISEHNRLYWYRQTLGQGPEFLTYFQNEAQLEKSRLLSDRFSAERPKGSFSTLEIQRTEQGDSAMYLCASNFNREDGYTFGSGTRLTVV.

The chain carries TRBV14 and TRBJ2-3; perhaps TRBD1 as D (8 bases). Trimming removed 1 base from V and 3 bases from J, with 14 bases in between. Germline CDR1 reads SGHDN; CDR2 reads FVKESK. This CDR3 region has 16 residues. Written as DNA, the CDR3 is TGTGCCAGCAGCCAAGCGGGGGGACAGGCTACAGATACGCAGTATTTT. It encodes CASSQAGGQATDTQYF.

CDR3 sequence (DNA): TGTGCCAGCAGTTACTCCTGGGCCACGAACACCACGTACACAGATACGCAGTATTTT. It specifies CASSYSWATNTTYTDTQYF. V is TRBV6-2 or TRBV6-3 and J is TRBJ2-3; no reliable D call. This CDR3 is 19 amino acids long. CDR1 is MNHEY and CDR2 is SVGEGT in the germline V gene. V was cut by 0 bases and J by 2 bases, with 21 bases left in between.

This chain uses TRBV7-6 with TRBJ1-2; D gene ambiguous. CDR3 size: 17 residues. V lost 5 bases and J 4 bases, leaving 23 bases between the germline ends. Germline CDR1 reads SGHVS; CDR2 reads FNYEAQ. The CDR3 nucleotides read TGTGCCAGCAGCCCCTCTCTCGGTACGGCCCGGGGCTATGGCTACACCTTC. Residues: CASSPSLGTARGYGYTF.

This chain joins TRBV12-3 or TRBV12-4 and TRBJ2-7, with 12 bases matching TRBD2. The CDR3 covers 14 residues. The ends lost 5 bases at V and 3 bases at J; junction bases unmatched: 2. The DNA of the CDR3 is TGTGCCAGCAGTACTAGCGGGGGGAGCTACGAGCAGTACTTC. This encodes CASSTSGGSYEQYF.

Written as DNA, the CDR3 is TGTGCCACCAGTGACCCCTCGGCAGGGGACGAATACGAGCAGTACTTC. Encoded protein: CATSDPSAGDEYEQYF. J is TRBJ2-7 and V is TRBV24-1, with a tentative D call TRBD1 (6 bases). Trimming took 4 bases from V and 4 from J, leaving 19 bases between them. CDR1 and CDR2 from the germline V gene are KGHDR and SFDVKD. The CDR3 totals 16 residues.

The CDR3 loop reads CSAGTGGYNEQFF. CDR3 coding DNA: TGCAGTGCTGGGACAGGGGGATACAATGAGCAGTTCTTC. This sequence joins TRBV20-1 and TRBJ2-1; 11 positions agree with TRBD1. The V gene's germline CDR1 is DFQATT and CDR2 SNEGSKA (reference sequence). CDR3 length equals 13 residues. V lost 5 bases and J lost 4; bases outside the gene matches: 1.

This chain links TRBV5-1 with TRBJ2-3; D possibly corresponds to TRBD2 (5 bases). V was clipped by 3 bases and J by 2 bases, with 7 bases between them. The CDR3 length is 13 residues. The germline CDR1 and CDR2 sequences are SGHRS and YFSETQ. The CDR3 DNA sequence: TGCGCCAGCAGCTCACGGGACACAGATACGCAGTATTTT. This gives the protein CASSSRDTDTQYF.

This chain joins TRBV20-1 and TRBJ1-1, with D possibly TRBD1 on 5 matching bases. The CDR3 length is 16 residues. From germline, CDR1 is DFQATT and CDR2 SNEGSKA (reference sequence). The ends were cut back, 2 bases at V and 6 bases at J, with 22 bases in the middle. CDR3 bases: TGCAGTGCTAGAAGGCCGGGGCCTCCCTTGAATCCTGAAGCTTTCTTT. It specifies CSARRPGPPLNPEAFF.

The chain has TRBV15 and TRBJ2-3; D remains ambiguous. The CDR3 has 13 amino acids. The germline CDR1 and CDR2 sequences are LNHNV and YYDKDF (reference sequence). Trimming pared 1 base from V and 3 bases from J, leaving 5 bases between. The CDR3 is CATSRGATDTQYF. CDR3 DNA: TGTGCCACCAGCAGAGGAGCAACAGATACGCAGTATTTT. Combining the CDR3 with reference TRBV15 and TRBJ2-3 gives the whole variable domain DAMVIQNPRYQVTQFGKPVTLSCSQTLNHNVMYWYQQKSSQAPKLLFHYYDKDFNNEADTPDNFQSRRPNTSFCFLDIRSPGLGDTAMYLCATSRGATDTQYFGPGTRLTVL.

V gene TRBV10-3 combines with J gene TRBJ1-5, with TRBD1 matching 11 bases. CDR1 is ENHRY, CDR2 SYGVKD, per germline. The CDR3 covers 15 residues. Trimming removed 4 bases from V and 1 base from J; junction bases left unmatched: 0. The CDR3 sequence is CAISGDRGSNQPQHF. The CDR3 DNA reads TGTGCCATCAGTGGGGACAGGGGGAGCAATCAGCCCCAGCATTTT.

In this sample, this clonotype turned up once. This rearrangement joins TRBV7-2 to TRBJ2-1, with D tentatively TRBD1 (6 bases). CDR1 is SGHTA, CDR2 FQGNSA, per germline. The germline V and J ends were trimmed by 5 bases and 8 bases, with 10 bases remaining between them. This CDR3 has 12 residues. The CDR3 bases are TGTGCCAGCAGCGACAGGTACGATGAGCAGTTCTTC. Its translation: CASSDRYDEQFF.

This clonotype has just one count. The chain links TRBV7-3 to TRBJ2-3, with 7 nucleotides matching TRBD2. Trimming removed 8 bases from V and 9 bases from J; junction bases left unmatched: 17. The germline V gene has CDR1 SGHTA and CDR2 FQGTGA. The length of the CDR3 is 15 residues. The CDR3 DNA sequence: TGTGCCAGCGGGGGGGTAGCCCTACGGAGCTGGACGCAGTATTTT. The encoded protein is CASGGVALRSWTQYF.